This note documents a single T cell receptor (beta chain) sequence. The antigen is unknown. TCRdb's table, derived via immunoSEQ multiplex PCR, lists solely in-frame clones and lacks some. The sample lists about 140,000 clones; about 91% were seen once. This entry is derived from a study of T cell responses to AZD1222 COVID-19 vaccine. Study overall: Pooling of second doses given at about 4 or about 12 weeks was done. Findings and caveats of the study: The donor cohort was predominantly white British with a female majority, and clonal diversity may have been underestimated. Close to half of all spike-specific TCRs reportedly target regions of the variants that are unmutated. Only five to seven AZD1222 recipients were seropositive at baseline.

The receptor's source is an adult in good health. Here the sequenced sample was peripheral blood, taken on day 0 of AZD1222 vaccination.

In nucleotides, the CDR3 is TGTGCCAGCAGCGCATGCCCGACAAGACAGGTCAATCAGCCCCAGCATTTT. Its protein product is CASSACPTRQVNQPQHF. The chain employs TRBV9 and TRBJ1-5; tentative D call: TRBD1 (6 bases). The V end was cut by 3 bases, the J end by 3 bases, with 19 bases between. The CDR3 contains 17 residues. Germline V gene sequence: CDR1 SGDLS, CDR2 YYNGEE.